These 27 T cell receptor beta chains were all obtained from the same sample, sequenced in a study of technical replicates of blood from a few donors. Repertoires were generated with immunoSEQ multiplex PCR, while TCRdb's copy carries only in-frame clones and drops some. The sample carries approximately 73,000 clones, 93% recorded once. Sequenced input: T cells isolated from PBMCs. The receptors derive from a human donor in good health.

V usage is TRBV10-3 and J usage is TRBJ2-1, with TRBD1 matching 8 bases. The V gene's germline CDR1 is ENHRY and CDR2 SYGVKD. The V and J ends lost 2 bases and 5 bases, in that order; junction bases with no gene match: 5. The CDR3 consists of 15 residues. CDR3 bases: TGTGCCATCAGTGAGGGGGACAGGCCGGACAATGAGCAGTTCTTC. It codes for CAISEGDRPDNEQFF.

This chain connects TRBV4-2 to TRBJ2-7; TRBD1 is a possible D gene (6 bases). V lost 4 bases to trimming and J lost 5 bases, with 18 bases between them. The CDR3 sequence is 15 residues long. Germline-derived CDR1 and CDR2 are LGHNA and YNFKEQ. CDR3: CASSLRGGDPNEQYF. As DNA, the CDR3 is TGTGCCAGCAGCCTAAGAGGGGGAGATCCTAACGAGCAGTACTTC.

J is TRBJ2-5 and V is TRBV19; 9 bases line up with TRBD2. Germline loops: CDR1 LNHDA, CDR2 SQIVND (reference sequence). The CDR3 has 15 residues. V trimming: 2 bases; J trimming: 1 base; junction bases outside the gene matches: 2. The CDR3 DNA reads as TGTGCCAGTAGTATAATGCGGGGGGGCCAAGAGACCCAGTACTTC. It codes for CASSIMRGGQETQYF.

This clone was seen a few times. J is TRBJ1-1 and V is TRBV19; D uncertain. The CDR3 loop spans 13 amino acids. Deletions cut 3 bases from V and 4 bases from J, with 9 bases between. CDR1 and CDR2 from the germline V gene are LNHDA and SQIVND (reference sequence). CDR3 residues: CASSMTPSTEAFF. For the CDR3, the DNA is TGTGCCAGTAGTATGACACCTTCCACTGAAGCTTTCTTT.

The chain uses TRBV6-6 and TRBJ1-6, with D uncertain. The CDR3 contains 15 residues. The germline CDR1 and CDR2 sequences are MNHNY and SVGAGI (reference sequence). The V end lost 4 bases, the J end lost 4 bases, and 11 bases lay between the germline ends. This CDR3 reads CASSFAGQYNSPLHF. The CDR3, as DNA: TGTGCCAGCAGTTTCGCGGGCCAATATAATTCACCCCTCCACTTT.

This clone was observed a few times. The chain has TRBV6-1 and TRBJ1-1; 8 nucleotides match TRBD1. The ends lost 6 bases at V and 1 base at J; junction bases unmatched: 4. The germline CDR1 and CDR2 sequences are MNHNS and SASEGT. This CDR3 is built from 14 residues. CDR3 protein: CASRGTGENTEAFF. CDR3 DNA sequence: TGTGCCAGCAGGGGGACAGGAGAGAACACTGAAGCTTTCTTT.

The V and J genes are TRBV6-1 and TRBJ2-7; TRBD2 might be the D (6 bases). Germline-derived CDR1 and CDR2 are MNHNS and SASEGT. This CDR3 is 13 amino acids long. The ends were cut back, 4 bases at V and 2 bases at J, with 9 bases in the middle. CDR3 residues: CASSARGTYEQYF. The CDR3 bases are TGTGCCAGCAGTGCACGGGGGACCTACGAGCAGTACTTC.

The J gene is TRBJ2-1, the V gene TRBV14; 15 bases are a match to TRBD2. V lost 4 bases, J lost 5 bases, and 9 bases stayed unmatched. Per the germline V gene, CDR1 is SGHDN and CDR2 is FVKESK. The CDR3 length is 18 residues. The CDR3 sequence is CASSRDSGLAGGDNEQFF. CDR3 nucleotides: TGTGCCAGCAGCCGAGATTCAGGACTAGCGGGGGGGGACAATGAGCAGTTCTTC.

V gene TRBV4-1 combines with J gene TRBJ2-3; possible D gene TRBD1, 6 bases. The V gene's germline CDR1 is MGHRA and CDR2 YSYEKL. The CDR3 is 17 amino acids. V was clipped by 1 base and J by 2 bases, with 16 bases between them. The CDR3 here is CASSQVTGVEPTDTQYF. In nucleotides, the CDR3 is TGCGCCAGCAGCCAAGTGACAGGCGTGGAACCCACAGATACGCAGTATTTT.

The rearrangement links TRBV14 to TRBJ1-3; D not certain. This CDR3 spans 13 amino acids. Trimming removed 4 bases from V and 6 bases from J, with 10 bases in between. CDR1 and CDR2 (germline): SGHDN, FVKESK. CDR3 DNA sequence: TGTGCCAGCAGCCCGAGCGTCCCAAACACCATATATTTT. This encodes CASSPSVPNTIYF.

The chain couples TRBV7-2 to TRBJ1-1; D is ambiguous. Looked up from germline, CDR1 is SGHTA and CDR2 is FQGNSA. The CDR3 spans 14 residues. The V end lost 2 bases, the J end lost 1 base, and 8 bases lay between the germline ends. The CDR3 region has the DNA TGTGCCAGCAGCTTACTGTGGCAGAACACTGAAGCTTTCTTT. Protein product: CASSLLWQNTEAFF.

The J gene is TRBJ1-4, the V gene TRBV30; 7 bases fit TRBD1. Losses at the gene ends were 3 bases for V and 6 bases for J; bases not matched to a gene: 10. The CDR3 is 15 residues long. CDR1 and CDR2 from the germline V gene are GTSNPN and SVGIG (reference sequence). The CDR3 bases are TGTGCCTGGAGGACCCCGGACAGGTGGGATGAAAAACTGTTTTTT. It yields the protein CAWRTPDRWDEKLFF. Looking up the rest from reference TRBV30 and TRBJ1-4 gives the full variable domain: SQTIHQWPATLVQPVGSPLSLECTVEGTSNPNLYWYRQAAGRGLQLLFYSVGIGQISSEVPQNLSASRPQDRQFILSSKKLLLSDSGFYLCAWRTPDRWDEKLFFGSGTQLSVL.

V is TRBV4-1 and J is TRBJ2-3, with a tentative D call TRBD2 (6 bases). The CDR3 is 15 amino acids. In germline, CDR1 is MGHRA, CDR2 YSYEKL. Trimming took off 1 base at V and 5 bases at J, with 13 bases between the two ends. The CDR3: CASSQVVRGGDTQYF. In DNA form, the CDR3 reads TGCGCCAGCAGCCAAGTGGTGCGGGGAGGAGATACGCAGTATTTT.

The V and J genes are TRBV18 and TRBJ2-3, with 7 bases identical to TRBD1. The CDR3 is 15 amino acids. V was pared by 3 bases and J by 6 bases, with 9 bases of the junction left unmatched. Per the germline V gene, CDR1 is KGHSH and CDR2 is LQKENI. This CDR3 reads CASSPSGGPWDTQYF. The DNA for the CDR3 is TGTGCCAGCTCACCGTCAGGGGGTCCCTGGGATACGCAGTATTTT.

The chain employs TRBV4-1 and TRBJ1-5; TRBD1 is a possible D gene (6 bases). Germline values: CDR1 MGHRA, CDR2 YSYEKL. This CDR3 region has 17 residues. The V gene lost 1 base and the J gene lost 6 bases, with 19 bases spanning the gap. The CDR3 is CASSQAQPGALGQPQHF. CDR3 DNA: TGCGCCAGCAGCCAAGCGCAACCAGGGGCCTTGGGTCAGCCCCAGCATTTT.

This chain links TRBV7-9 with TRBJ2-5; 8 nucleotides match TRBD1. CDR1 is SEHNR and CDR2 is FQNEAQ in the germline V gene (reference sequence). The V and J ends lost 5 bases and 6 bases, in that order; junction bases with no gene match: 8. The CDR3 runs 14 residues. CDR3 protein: CASSPTTGGKTQYF. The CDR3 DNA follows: TGTGCCAGCAGCCCGACTACAGGGGGGAAGACCCAGTACTTC.

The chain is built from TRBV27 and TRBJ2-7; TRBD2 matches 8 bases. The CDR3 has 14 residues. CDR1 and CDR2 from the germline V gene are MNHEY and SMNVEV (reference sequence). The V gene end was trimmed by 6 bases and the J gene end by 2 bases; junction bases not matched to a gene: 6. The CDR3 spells CASRSELAAYEQYF. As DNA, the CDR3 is TGTGCCAGCAGGTCGGAACTAGCGGCCTACGAGCAGTACTTC.

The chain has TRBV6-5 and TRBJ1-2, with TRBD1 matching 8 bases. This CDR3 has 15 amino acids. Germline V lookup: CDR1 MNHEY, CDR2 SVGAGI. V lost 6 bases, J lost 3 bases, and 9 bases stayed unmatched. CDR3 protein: CASRKSGTGDYGYTF. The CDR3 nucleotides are TGTGCCAGCAGAAAATCCGGGACAGGCGACTATGGCTACACCTTC.

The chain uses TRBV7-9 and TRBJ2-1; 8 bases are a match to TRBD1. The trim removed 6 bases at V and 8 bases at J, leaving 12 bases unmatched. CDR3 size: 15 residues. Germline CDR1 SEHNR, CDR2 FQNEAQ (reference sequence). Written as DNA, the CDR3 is TGTGCCAGCAGGGATCGGGCGGGACAGGTCTATGAGCAGTTCTTC. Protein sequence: CASRDRAGQVYEQFF.

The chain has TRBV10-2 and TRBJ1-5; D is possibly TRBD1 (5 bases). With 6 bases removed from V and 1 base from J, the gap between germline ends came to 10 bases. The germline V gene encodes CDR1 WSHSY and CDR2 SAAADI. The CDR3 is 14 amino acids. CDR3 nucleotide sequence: TGCGCCAGCAGGGGGACTGGGAGCAATCAGCCCCAGCATTTT. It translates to CASRGTGSNQPQHF.

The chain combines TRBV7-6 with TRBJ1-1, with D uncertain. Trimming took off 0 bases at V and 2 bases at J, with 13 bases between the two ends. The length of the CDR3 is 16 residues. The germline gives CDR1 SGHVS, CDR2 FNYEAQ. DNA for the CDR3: TGTGCCAGCAGCTTAGCGGTTTGGCAGGCCAACACTGAAGCTTTCTTT. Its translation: CASSLAVWQANTEAFF.

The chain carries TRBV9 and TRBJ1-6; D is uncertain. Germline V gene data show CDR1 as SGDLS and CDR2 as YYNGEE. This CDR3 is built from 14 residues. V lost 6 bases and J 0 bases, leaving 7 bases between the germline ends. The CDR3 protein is CASTKNSYNSPLHF. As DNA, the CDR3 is TGTGCCAGCACCAAAAACTCCTATAATTCACCCCTCCACTTT.

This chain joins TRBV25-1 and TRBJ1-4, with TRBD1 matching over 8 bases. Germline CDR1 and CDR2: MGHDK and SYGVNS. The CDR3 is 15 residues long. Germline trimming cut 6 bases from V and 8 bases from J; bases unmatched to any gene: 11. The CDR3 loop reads CASSFHRDRTEKLFF. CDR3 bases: TGTGCCAGCAGCTTTCACCGGGACAGGACCGAAAAACTGTTTTTT.

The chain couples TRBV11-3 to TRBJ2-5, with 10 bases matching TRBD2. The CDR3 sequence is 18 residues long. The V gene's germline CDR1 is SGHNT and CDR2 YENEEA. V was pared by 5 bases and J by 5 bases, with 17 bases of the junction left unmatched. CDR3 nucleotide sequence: TGTGCCAGCAGCGGGAGACTAGCGGGCCTGAAGATGGGGGAGACCCAGTACTTC. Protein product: CASSGRLAGLKMGETQYF.

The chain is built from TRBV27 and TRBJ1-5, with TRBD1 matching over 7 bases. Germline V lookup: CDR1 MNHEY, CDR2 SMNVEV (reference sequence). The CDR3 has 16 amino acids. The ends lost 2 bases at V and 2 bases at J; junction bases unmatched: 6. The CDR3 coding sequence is TGTGCCAGCAGTTTAATTTCAGGGGGGCGCAATCAGCCCCAGCATTTT. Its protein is CASSLISGGRNQPQHF.

In nucleotides, the CDR3 is TGTGCCTGGAGTGTAAGGCAGGTCTATGGCTACACCTTC. Its protein is CAWSVRQVYGYTF. The rearrangement links TRBV30 to TRBJ1-2; D is ambiguous. The germline CDR1 and CDR2 sequences are GTSNPN and SVGIG (reference sequence). The CDR3 extends over 13 amino acids. V lost 0 bases to trimming and J lost 4 bases, with 9 bases between them.

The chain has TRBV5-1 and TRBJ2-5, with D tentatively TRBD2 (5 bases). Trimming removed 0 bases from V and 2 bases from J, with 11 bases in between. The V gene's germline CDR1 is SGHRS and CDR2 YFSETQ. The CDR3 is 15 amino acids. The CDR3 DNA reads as TGCGCCAGCAGCTTGGGCGGGTCGGGGCAAGAGACCCAGTACTTC. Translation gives CASSLGGSGQETQYF.